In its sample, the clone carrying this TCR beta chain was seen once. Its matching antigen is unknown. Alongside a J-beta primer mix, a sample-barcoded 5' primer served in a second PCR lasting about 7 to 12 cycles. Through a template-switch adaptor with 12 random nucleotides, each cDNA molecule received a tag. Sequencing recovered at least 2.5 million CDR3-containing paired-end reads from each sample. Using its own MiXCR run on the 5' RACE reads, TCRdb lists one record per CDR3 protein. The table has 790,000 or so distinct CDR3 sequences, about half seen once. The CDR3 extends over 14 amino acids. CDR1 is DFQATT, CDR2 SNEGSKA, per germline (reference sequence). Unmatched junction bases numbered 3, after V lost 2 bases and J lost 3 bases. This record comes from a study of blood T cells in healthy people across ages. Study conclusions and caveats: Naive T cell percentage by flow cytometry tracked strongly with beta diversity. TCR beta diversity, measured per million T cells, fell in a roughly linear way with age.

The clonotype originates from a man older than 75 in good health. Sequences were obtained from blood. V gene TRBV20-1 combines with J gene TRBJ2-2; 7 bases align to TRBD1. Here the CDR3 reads CSARQGVYTGELFF. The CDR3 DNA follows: TGCAGTGCTAGACAGGGGGTTTACACCGGGGAGCTGTTTTTT.